The T cell receptor (beta chain) under discussion was sequenced for a study of T cells after yellow fever vaccination (dated by TCRdb to the late 2010s). General notes on the study: The SMART-Seq v4 Ultra Low Input RNA kit was used to prepare libraries from fractions with low cell numbers. Blood was drawn at multiple timepoints before and after primary and secondary immunization, with bulk PBMC replicates and cell subsets isolated. Bulk TCR alpha and beta repertoires were sequenced longitudinally to track T-cell clones before and after primary and booster YFV17D yellow fever vaccination. Two healthy male donors, one aged 18 to 30 and one aged 30 to 40 years, made up the cohort. Results and caveats for the whole study, not just this receptor: Most clones expanded after primary vaccination were re-detected after the booster (around 96% of CD4 and 88% of CD8), suggesting broad memory maintenance. The secondary T-cell response was found to be weaker but faster than the primary response, with a peak reached on day 5 rather than on day 15. The study included only two donors, which limits how far the findings can be generalized. A small share of clonotypes occurred in both CD4 and CD8 compartments, likely arising from convergent recombination. Computational filtering was required because FACS-sorted repertoires could contain abundant contaminating clonotypes from the bulk population.

TCR cDNA was made using 5'RACE template switching, a step that added a universal primer site and unique molecular identifiers. cDNA synthesis was primed from both the TCR alpha and TCR beta constant segments. Library amplification involved two PCR steps, and the second step added sample barcodes and sequencing adapters. Sequencing of libraries was done on Illumina HiSeq 2500 (2x100 bp) or NovaSeq (2x150 bp). Regarding the original processing steps: MIGEC handled demultiplexing of reads and collapsing into UMI consensus sequences, while MiXCR performed V(D)J alignment. Clonotypes responding to the vaccine were identified with edgeR on replicate PBMC samples, with the criteria of FDR below 0.01 and a log2 fold change above 5 up to day 15. CD4 or CD8 identity was assigned to each bulk clonotype according to whether the clonotype was present at higher abundance in the sequenced CD4 repertoire or the sequenced CD8 repertoire. Clones were called with MiXCR by TCRdb after fastp trimmed the public reads at Q25, and only in-frame beta chains were retained. All rows with the same CDR3 protein become a single entry with the most common DNA and genes. TCRdb, not the original authors, processed these V and J calls. The sample yields 160,000 or so distinct CDR3 sequences; approximately 6.7% were counted once. The top ten constitute more than 2% of the sample.

A few counts support this clonotype. Its antigen specificity is not known. No much larger clone is present one base from it, and per-base qualities are unavailable. Inclusive of the bounding cysteine and phenylalanine, the CDR3 is 15 residues long. The retained sequence is limited to the CDR3, 45 bases, with the frame set at the first base. The germline V gene (reference sequence) supplies CDR1 DFQATT and CDR2 SNEGSKA. For this chain, trimming is 5 bases at the V end and 3 bases at the J end, and the number of junction bases without a gene match is 8. The treatment or condition label corresponds to: live attenuated yellow fever vaccine strain. PBMCs were isolated from peripheral blood using a standard Ficoll-Paque protocol. Dynabeads CD4 and CD8 positive selection kits were used to isolate CD4 and CD8 T-cell fractions. RNA was extracted with TriZol from bulk PBMCs, CD4 and CD8 fractions, and dextramer-positive and dextramer-negative fractions.

The specimen comprised CD4+ T cells sorted from PBMCs, sampled 4 to 5 days after the first yellow fever vaccination. The receptor was isolated from a man in his late teens or twenties who received the YFV17D yellow fever vaccine. The V gene is TRBV20-1 and the J gene is TRBJ1-1, and TRBD1 aligns with 11 junction nucleotides. The CDR3 in this case is CSAGHPGQGDTEAFF. The DNA sequence reads TGCAGTGCTGGACATCCGGGACAGGGGGACACTGAAGCTTTCTTT.